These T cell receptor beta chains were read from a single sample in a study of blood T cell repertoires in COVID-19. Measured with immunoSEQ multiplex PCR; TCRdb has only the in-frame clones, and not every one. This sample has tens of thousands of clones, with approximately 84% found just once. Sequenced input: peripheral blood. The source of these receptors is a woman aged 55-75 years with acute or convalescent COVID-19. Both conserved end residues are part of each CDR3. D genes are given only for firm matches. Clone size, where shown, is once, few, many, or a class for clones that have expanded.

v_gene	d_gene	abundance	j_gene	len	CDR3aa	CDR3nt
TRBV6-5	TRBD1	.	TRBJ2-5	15	CASIHGTGIQETQYF	TGTGCCAGCATCCACGGGACAGGGATCCAAGAGACCCAGTACTTC
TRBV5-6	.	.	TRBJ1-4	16	CASSRTRGLANEKLFF	TGTGCCAGCAGCAGAACCAGGGGATTAGCTAATGAAAAACTGTTTTTT
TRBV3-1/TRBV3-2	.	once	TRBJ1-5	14	CASSLSGSNQPQHF	TGTGCCAGCAGCCTGTCGGGGTCTAATCAGCCCCAGCATTTT
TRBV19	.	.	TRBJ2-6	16	CASSPYLVSGANVLTF	TGTGCCAGTAGTCCTTATCTTGTCTCTGGGGCCAACGTCCTGACTTTC
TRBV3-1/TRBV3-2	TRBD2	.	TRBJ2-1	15	CASSQVVGGDNEQFF	TGTGCCAGCAGCCAAGTCGTCGGGGGGGACAATGAGCAGTTCTTC
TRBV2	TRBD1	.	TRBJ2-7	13	CASIQGAPYEQYF	TGTGCCAGTATACAGGGGGCCCCTTACGAGCAGTACTTC
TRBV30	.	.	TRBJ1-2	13	CAWSDLTGAGYTF	TGTGCCTGGAGTGATCTTACAGGTGCTGGCTACACCTTC
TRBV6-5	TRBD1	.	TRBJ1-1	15	CASSPGQGGGTEAFF	TGTGCCAGCAGTCCGGGACAGGGAGGTGGAACTGAAGCTTTCTTT
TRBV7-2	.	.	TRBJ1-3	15	CASSLLGGSLDTIYF	TGTGCCAGCAGCCTCCTCGGAGGCTCTCTTGACACCATATATTTT
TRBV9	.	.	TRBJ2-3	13	CASSGGGTDTQYF	TGTGCCAGCAGCGGGGGGGGCACAGATACGCAGTATTTT
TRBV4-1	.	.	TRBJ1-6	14	CASSGGGAGSPLHF	TGCGCCAGCAGCGGGGGGGGCGCTGGTTCACCCCTCCACTTT
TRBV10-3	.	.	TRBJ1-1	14	CAISELQGGTEAFF	TGTGCCATCAGTGAGTTACAGGGCGGGACTGAAGCTTTCTTT
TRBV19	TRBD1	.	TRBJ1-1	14	CASSVQGAGTEAFF	TGTGCCAGTAGTGTACAGGGGGCGGGCACTGAAGCTTTCTTT
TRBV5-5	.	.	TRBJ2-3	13	CASSPGNTDTQYF	TGTGCCAGCAGCCCAGGGAATACAGATACGCAGTATTTT
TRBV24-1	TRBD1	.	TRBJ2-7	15	CATSGGGTGEDEQYF	TGTGCCACCAGTGGTGGGGGGACAGGGGAGGACGAGCAGTACTTC
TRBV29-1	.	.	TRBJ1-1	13	CSAEIQEGSEAFF	TGCAGCGCGGAAATACAGGAGGGTTCTGAAGCTTTCTTT
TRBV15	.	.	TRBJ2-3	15	CATRPRQGSPDTQYF	TGTGCCACCCGACCCCGGCAGGGGAGTCCAGATACGCAGTATTTT
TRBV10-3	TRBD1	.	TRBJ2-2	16	CAISDRGQGSTGELFF	TGTGCCATCAGTGACCGGGGACAGGGGTCCACCGGGGAGCTGTTTTTT
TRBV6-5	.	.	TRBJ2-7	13	CASRGATGNEQYF	TGTGCCAGCAGGGGCGCTACAGGGAACGAGCAGTACTTC
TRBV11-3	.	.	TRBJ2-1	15	CASSLVPGAYNEQFF	TGTGCCAGCAGCTTAGTCCCGGGGGCCTACAATGAGCAGTTCTTC
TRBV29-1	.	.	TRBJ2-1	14	CSVGPQGFVNEQFF	TGCAGCGTTGGGCCGCAGGGATTTGTCAATGAGCAGTTCTTC
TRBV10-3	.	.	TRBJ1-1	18	CAISDLPGRGVGSTEAFF	TGTGCCATCAGTGATCTACCGGGGAGGGGGGTAGGATCCACTGAAGCTTTCTTT
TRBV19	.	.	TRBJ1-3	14	CASSIRFSGNTIYF	TGTGCCAGTAGTATTAGATTCTCTGGAAACACCATATATTTT
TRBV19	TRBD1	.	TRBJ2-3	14	CASGTGQGTDTQYF	TGTGCCAGCGGCACCGGACAGGGAACAGATACGCAGTATTTT
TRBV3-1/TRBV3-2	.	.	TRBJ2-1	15	CASSQDRDMDNEQFF	TGTGCCAGCAGCCAAGACCGGGACATGGACAATGAGCAGTTCTTC
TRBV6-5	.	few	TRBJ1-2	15	CASSPDSAANYGYTF	TGTGCCAGCAGCCCCGATTCTGCGGCTAACTATGGCTACACCTTC
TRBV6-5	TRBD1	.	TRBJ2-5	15	CASSLSTGDQETQYF	TGTGCCAGCAGTCTCTCGACAGGGGACCAAGAGACCCAGTACTTC
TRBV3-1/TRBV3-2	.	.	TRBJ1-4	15	CASSSHGGNNEKLFF	TGTGCCAGCAGCTCCCATGGGGGGAATAATGAAAAACTGTTTTTT
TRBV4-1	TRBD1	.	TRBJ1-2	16	CASSQDGQALTYGYTF	TGCGCCAGCAGCCAAGATGGACAGGCGCTGACCTATGGCTACACCTTC
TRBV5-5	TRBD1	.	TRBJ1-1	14	CASSLETGGTEAFF	TGTGCCAGCAGCTTGGAGACAGGGGGCACTGAAGCTTTCTTT
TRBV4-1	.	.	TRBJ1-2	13	CASSQARGYGYTF	TGCGCCAGCAGCCAAGCCAGGGGCTATGGCTACACCTTC
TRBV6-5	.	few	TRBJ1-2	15	CASTEGGAQSKGYTF	TGTGCCAGCACCGAAGGGGGGGCGCAATCTAAGGGCTACACCTTC
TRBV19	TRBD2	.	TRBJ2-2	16	CASSKTSFANTGELFF	TGTGCCAGTAGTAAGACTAGCTTCGCGAACACCGGGGAGCTGTTTTTT
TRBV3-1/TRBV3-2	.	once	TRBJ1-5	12	CASSSGAQPQHF	TGTGCCAGCTCCTCAGGGGCCCAGCCCCAGCATTTT
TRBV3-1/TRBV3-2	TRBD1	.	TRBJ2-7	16	CASSQDLQGPSYEQYF	TGTGCCAGCAGCCAAGATTTACAGGGGCCCTCCTACGAGCAGTACTTC
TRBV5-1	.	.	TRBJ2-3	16	CASSLALRQGTDTQYF	TGCGCCAGCAGCTTGGCCTTAAGACAGGGCACAGATACGCAGTATTTT
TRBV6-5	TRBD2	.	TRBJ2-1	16	CASSYPTSGGAGEQFF	TGTGCCAGCAGTTACCCGACTAGCGGGGGGGCTGGTGAGCAGTTCTTC
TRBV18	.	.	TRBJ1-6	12	CASSPIGGPLHF	TGTGCCAGCTCACCAATTGGGGGGCCCCTCCACTTT
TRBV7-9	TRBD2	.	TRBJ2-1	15	CASSSGLAGYNEQFF	TGTGCCAGCAGCTCAGGACTAGCGGGCTACAATGAGCAGTTCTTC
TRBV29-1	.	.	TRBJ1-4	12	CSVEVSGEKLFF	TGCAGCGTTGAAGTCTCCGGGGAAAAACTGTTTTTT
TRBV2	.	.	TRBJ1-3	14	CASTGEGVGNTIYF	TGTGCCAGCACCGGAGAAGGGGTTGGAAACACCATATATTTT
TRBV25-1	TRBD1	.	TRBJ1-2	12	CASSGTGVGYTF	TGTGCCAGCAGTGGGACAGGGGTCGGCTACACCTTC
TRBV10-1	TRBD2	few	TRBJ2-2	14	CASSGLANTGELFF	TGCGCCAGCAGTGGACTAGCAAACACCGGGGAGCTGTTTTTT